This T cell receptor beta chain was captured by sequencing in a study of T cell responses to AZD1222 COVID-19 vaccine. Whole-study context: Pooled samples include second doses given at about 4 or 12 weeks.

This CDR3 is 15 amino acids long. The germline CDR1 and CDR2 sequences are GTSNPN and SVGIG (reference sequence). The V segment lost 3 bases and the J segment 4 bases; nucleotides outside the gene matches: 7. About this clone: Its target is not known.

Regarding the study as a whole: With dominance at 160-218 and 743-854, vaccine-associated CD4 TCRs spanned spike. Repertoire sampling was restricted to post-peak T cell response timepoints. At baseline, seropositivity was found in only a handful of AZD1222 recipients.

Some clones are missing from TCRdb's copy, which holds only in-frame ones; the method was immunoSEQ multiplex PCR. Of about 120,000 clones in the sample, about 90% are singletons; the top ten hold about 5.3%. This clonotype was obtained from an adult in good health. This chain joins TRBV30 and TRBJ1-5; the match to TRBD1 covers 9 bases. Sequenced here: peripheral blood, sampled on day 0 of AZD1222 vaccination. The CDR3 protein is CAWRDRGMGNQPQHF. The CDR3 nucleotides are TGTGCCTGGAGGGACAGGGGTATGGGGAATCAGCCCCAGCATTTT.